The 3 T cell receptor beta chains listed next were all sequenced from one sample in a study of cytotoxic CD8 clonotypes in ibrutinib-treated CLL (dated by TCRdb to 2020 to 2023). Library preparation used the immunoSEQ multiplex PCR assay. TCRdb carries this immuneACCESS record with in-frame sequences only. Its versions omit some clonotypes, under half of them owing to an unresolved V gene in the studies checked, with the rest unexplained. The sample table shows around 50,000 clones, and 45% to 70% are seen once. The top ten constitute about a fifth of the sample. This specimen's time point label, per the study, means: approximately 25 months on ibrutinib. Sequenced here: PBMCs, sampled after 24 months of ibrutinib treatment. The receptors come from a human donor with chronic lymphocytic leukemia.

Points on this clone: The junction shows a germline mismatch at one end, possibly a read error. V usage is TRBV6-5 and J usage is TRBJ2-7; 8 bases match TRBD1. The CDR3 extends over 12 amino acids. CDR1 and CDR2 (germline): MNHEY, SVGAGI. The CDR3: CASSPTGDERYF. The CDR3 coding sequence is TGTGCCAGCAGTCCGACAGGGGACGAGCGGTACTTC.

This clone was recorded only once. The chain couples TRBV12-5 to TRBJ2-3, with a possible D match to TRBD1 (6 bases). V was cut by 7 bases and J by 2 bases, with 13 bases left in between. In germline, CDR1 is LGHNT, CDR2 FRNRAP. This CDR3 region has 14 residues. The CDR3: CASALGAYTDTQYF. The CDR3 DNA follows: TGTGCTAGTGCCTTGGGGGCTTACACAGATACGCAGTATTTT.

This chain uses TRBV2 with TRBJ1-5; the D gene is possibly TRBD1 (6 bases). Per germline, CDR1 SNHLY and CDR2 FYNNEI. The V and J ends lost 2 bases and 0 bases respectively, with 11 bases between them. The CDR3 loop spans 16 amino acids. The CDR3 sequence is CASSEPLDSSNQPQHF. DNA for the CDR3: TGTGCCAGCAGTGAACCGTTGGACAGTAGCAATCAGCCCCAGCATTTT.